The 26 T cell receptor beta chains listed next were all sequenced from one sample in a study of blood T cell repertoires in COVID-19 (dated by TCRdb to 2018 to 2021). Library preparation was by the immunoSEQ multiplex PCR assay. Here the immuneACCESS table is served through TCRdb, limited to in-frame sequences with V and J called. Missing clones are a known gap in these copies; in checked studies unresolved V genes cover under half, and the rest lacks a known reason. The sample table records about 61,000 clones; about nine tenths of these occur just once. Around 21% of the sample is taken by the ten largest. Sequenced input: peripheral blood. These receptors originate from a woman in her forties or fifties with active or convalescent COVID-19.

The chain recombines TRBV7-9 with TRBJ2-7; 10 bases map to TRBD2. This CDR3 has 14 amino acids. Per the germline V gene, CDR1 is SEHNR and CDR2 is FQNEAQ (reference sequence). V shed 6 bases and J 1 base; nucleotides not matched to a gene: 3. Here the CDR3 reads CASRPTSGSYEQYF. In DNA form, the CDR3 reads TGTGCCAGCAGACCGACTAGCGGGTCCTACGAGCAGTACTTC.

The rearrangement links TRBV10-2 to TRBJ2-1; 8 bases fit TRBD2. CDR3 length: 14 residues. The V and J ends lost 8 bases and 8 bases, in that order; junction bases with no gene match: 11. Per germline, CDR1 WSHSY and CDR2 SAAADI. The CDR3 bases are TGCGCCAGCCAGGAAGAAGCGGGAGTCTATGAGCAGTTCTTC. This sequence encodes CASQEEAGVYEQFF.

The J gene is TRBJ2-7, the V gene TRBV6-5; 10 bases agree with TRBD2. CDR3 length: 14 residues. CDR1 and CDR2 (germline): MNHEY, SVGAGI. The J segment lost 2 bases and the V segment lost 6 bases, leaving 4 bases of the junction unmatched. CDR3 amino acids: CASRRSGRAYEQYF. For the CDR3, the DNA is TGTGCCAGCAGGCGGAGCGGGAGGGCCTACGAGCAGTACTTC.

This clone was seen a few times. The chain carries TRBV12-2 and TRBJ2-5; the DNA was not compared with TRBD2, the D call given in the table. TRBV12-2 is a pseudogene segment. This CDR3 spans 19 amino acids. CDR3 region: CASRLPTPPLAGGPETQYF. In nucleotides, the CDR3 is TGTGCAAGTCGCTTGCCCACCCCTCCCCTAGCGGGAGGGCCGGAGACCCAGTACTTC.

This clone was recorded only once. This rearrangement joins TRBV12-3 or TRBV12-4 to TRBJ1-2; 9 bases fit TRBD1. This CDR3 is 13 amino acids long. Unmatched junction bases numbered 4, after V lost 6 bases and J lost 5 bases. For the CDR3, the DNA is TGTGCCAGCAGCCAGGGACAGGGTTATGGCTACACCTTC. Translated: CASSQGQGYGYTF.

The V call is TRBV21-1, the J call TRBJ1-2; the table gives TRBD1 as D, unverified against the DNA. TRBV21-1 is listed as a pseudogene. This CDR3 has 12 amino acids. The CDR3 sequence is CARGDRPYGYTF. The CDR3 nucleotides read TGTGCCAGAGGGGACAGACCCTATGGCTACACCTTC.

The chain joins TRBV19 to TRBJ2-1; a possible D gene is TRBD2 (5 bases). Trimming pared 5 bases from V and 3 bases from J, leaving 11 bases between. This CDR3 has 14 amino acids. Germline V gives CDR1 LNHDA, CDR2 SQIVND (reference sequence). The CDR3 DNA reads TGTGCCAGTAGTGCGCTAACTAGCTACAATGAGCAGTTCTTC. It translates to CASSALTSYNEQFF.

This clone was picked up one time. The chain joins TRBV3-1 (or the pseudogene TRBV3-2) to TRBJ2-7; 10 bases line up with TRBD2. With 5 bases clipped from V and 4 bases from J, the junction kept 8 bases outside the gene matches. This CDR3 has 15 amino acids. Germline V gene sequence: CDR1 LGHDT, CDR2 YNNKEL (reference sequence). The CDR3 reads CASSYLAGVGYEQYF. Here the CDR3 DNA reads TGTGCCAGCAGCTACCTAGCGGGAGTGGGATACGAGCAGTACTTC.

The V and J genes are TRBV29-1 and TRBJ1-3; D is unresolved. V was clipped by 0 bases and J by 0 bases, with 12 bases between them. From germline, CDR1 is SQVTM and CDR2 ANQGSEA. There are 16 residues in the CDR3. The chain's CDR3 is CSVEDQAAASGNTIYF. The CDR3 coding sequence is TGCAGCGTTGAAGATCAGGCAGCCGCCTCTGGAAACACCATATATTTT.

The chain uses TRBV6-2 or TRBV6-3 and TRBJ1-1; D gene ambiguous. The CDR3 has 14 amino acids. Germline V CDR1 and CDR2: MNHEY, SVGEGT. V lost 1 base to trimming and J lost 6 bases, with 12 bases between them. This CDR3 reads CASSYWAGSAEAFF. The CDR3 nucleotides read TGTGCCAGCAGTTACTGGGCAGGTAGCGCTGAAGCTTTCTTT.

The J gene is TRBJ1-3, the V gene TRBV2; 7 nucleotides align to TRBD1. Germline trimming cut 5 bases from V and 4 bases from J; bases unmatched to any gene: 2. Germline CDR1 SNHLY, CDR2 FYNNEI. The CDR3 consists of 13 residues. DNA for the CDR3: TGTGCCAGCAGTACAGGGGAGGGAAACACCATATATTTT. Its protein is CASSTGEGNTIYF.

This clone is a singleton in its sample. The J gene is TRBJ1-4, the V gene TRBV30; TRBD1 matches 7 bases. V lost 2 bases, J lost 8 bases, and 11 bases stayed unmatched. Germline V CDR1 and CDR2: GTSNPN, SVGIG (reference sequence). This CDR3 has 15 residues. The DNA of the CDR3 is TGTGCCTGGAGTAGCCACAGGGGACCAAGGGAAAAACTGTTTTTT. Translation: CAWSSHRGPREKLFF.

The chain's CDR3 is CASSFRRDSGLRDTEAFF. CDR3 bases: TGTGCCAGCAGCTTTCGGCGGGATTCGGGCCTCCGGGACACTGAAGCTTTCTTT. V and J are TRBV27 and TRBJ1-1; D is ambiguous. The CDR3 runs to 18 residues. V lost 6 bases and J 3 bases, leaving 26 bases between the germline ends. Germline loops: CDR1 MNHEY, CDR2 SMNVEV (reference sequence).

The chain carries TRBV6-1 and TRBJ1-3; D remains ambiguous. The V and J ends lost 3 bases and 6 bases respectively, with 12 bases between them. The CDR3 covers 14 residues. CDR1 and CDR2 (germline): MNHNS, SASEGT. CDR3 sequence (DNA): TGTGCCAGCAGTGAGAGGTTTCCGGTAAACACCATATATTTT. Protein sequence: CASSERFPVNTIYF.

For the CDR3, the DNA is TGTGCCAGCAGCTTAGGGACAGGCTGGGGAAACACCATATATTTT. This translates into CASSLGTGWGNTIYF. The chain combines TRBV7-6 with TRBJ1-3; 7 bases align to TRBD1. J gave up 4 bases and V 1 base, and 4 bases lay outside the gene matches. The germline CDR1 and CDR2 sequences are SGHVS and FNYEAQ. The CDR3 covers 15 residues.

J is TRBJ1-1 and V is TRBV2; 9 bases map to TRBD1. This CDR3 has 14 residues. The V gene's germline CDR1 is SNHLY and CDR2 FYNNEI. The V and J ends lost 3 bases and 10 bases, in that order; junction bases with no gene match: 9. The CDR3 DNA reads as TGTGCCAGCAGTGAGGGACAGGGTGCCCCCGCAGCTTTCTTT. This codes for CASSEGQGAPAAFF.

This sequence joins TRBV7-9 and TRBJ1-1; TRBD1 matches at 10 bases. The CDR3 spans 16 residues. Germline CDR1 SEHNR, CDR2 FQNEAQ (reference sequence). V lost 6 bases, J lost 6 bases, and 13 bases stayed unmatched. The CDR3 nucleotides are TGTGCCAGCAGACTACTTAGAATTGGACAGGGGGCTGAAGCTTTCTTT. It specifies CASRLLRIGQGAEAFF. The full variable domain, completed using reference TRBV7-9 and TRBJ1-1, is DTGVSQNPRHKITKRGQNVTFRCDPISEHNRLYWYRQTLGQGPEFLTYFQNEAQLEKSRLLSDRFSAERPKGSFSTLEIQRTEQGDSAMYLCASRLLRIGQGAEAFFGQGTRLTVV.

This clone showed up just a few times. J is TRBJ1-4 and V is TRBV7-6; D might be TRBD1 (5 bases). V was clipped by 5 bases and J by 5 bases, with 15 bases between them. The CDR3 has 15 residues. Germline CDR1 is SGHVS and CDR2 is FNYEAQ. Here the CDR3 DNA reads TGTGCCAGCAGCGTAGGATGGGGGGACAATGAAAAACTGTTTTTT. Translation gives CASSVGWGDNEKLFF.

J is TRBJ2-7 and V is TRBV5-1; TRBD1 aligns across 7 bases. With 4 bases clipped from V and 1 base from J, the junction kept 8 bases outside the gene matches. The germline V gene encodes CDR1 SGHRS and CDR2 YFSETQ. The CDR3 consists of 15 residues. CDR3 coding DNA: TGCGCCAGCAGCATCGAAAACAGGGGTTCCTACGAGCAGTACTTC. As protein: CASSIENRGSYEQYF.

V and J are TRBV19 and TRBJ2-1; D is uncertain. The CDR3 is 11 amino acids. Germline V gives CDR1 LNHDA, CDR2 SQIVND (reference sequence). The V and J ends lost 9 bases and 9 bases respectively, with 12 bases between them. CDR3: CASSGGPEQFF. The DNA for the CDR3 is TGTGCCAGCTCAGGTGGCCCTGAGCAGTTCTTC. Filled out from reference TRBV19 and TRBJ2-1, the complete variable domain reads DGGITQSPKYLFRKEGQNVTLSCEQNLNHDAMYWYRQDPGQGLRLIYYSQIVNDFQKGDIAEGYSVSREKKESFPLTVTSAQKNPTAFYLCASSGGPEQFFGPGTRLTVL.

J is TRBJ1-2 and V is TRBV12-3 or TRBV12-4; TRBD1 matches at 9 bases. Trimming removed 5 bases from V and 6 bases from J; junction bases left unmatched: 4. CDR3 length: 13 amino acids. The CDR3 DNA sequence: TGTGCCAGCAGTAATACAGGGGGCCATGGCTACACCTTC. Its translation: CASSNTGGHGYTF.

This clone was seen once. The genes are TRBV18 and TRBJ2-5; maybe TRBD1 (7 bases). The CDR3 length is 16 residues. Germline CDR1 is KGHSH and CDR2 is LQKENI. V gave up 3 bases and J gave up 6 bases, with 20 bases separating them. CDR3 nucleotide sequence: TGTGCCAGCTCACCGATGATCAACAGGGGAGGTCAGACCCAGTACTTC. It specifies CASSPMINRGGQTQYF.

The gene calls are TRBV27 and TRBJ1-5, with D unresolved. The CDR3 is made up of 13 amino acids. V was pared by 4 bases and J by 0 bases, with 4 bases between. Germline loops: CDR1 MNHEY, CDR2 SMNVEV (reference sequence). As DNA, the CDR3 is TGTGCCAGCAGTTCACTTAGCAATCAGCCCCAGCATTTT. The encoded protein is CASSSLSNQPQHF.

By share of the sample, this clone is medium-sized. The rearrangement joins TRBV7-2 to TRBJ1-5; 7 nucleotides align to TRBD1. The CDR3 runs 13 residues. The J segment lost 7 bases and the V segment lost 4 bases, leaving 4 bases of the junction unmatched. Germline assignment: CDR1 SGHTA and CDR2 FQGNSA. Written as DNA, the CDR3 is TGTGCCAGCAGCTCCAAACAGGGGCAGCCCCAGCATTTT. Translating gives CASSSKQGQPQHF.

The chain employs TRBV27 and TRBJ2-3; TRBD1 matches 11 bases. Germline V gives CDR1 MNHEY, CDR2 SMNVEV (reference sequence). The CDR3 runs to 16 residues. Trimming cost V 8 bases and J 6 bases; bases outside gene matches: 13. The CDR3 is CASHSAGTGGRDTQYF. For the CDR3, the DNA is TGTGCCAGCCATTCAGCCGGGACAGGGGGACGGGATACGCAGTATTTT.

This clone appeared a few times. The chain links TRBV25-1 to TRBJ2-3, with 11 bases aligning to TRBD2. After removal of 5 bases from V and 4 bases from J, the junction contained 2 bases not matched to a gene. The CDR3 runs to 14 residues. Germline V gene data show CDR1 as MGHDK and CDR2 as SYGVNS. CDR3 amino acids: CASSRLAGPDTQYF. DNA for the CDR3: TGTGCCAGCAGTCGACTAGCGGGACCAGATACGCAGTATTTT.